A single sample gave rise to the 20 T cell receptor beta chains below, sequenced in a study of T cells in Graves' hyperthyroidism and ophthalmopathy. Amplified regions were TCR beta CDR3 sequences from RNA transcripts. The HTBI primer set was used in a first-round RT-PCR of the TCR CDR3. Via MiXCR, TCRdb re-called the multiplex PCR reads, giving one row per CDR3 protein. The sample holds about 640,000 distinct CDR3 sequences; around 15% are singletons and the top ten take around 12%. The material sequenced was blood. The receptors were sampled from a woman in her 50s with Graves' ophthalmopathy.

This clonotype was found many times. This chain joins TRBV3-1 and TRBJ2-7; tentatively, D is TRBD1 (6 bases). CDR3 size: 18 residues. V was cut by 1 base and J by 3 bases, with 22 bases left in between. CDR1 LGHDT and CDR2 YNNKEL come from the germline V gene (reference sequence). The chain's CDR3 is CASSQAHLAGQRIYEQYF. In DNA form, the CDR3 reads TGTGCCAGCAGCCAAGCGCATCTGGCCGGACAGAGAATCTACGAGCAGTACTTC.

This chain links TRBV5-1 with TRBJ1-4; the D gene is possibly TRBD1 (6 bases). Per germline, CDR1 SGHRS and CDR2 YFSETQ. CDR3 length: 14 amino acids. The V end lost 0 bases, the J end lost 8 bases, and 11 bases lay between the germline ends. CDR3 protein: CASSLEQGGEKLFF. The CDR3 DNA sequence: TGCGCCAGCAGCTTGGAACAGGGTGGCGAAAAACTGTTTTTT.

This clonotype was seen repeatedly, ten times or more. The chain carries TRBV18 and TRBJ2-7; D is uncertain. CDR1 is KGHSH and CDR2 is LQKENI in the germline V gene. CDR3 length: 14 residues. The germline V and J ends were trimmed by 3 bases and 1 base, with 10 bases remaining between them. This chain's CDR3 is CASSPQPESYEQYF. CDR3 in DNA: TGTGCCAGCTCACCCCAACCCGAGTCCTACGAGCAGTACTTC.

This clonotype has ten or more counts. The J gene is TRBJ1-1, the V gene TRBV7-2; a possible D gene is TRBD1 (6 bases). V lost 6 bases to trimming and J lost 1 base, with 18 bases between them. CDR1 is SGHTA, CDR2 FQGNSA, per germline. This CDR3 spans 16 amino acids. DNA for the CDR3: TGTGCCAGCAGTTCCCCGGGACACCAATCGAACACTGAAGCTTTCTTT. Translated: CASSSPGHQSNTEAFF.

The sample holds a few counts of this clonotype. V gene TRBV9 combines with J gene TRBJ2-1; D ambiguous. The CDR3 runs 12 residues. V was trimmed by 2 bases and J by 6 bases, leaving 6 bases between them. The germline CDR1 and CDR2 sequences are SGDLS and YYNGEE. In nucleotides, the CDR3 is TGTGCCAGCAGCGTCCGATTCAATGAGCAGTTCTTC. Translated, it gives CASSVRFNEQFF.

This clonotype was observed at least ten times. The genes are TRBV11-3 and TRBJ2-1, with 10 nucleotides matching TRBD2. V shed 1 base and J 9 bases; nucleotides not matched to a gene: 12. Germline CDR1 SGHNT, CDR2 YENEEA. The CDR3 is 17 residues long. CDR3 sequence (DNA): TGTGCCAGCAGCTTAGGGGCTAGCGGGAGATTAGGCGGTGAGCAGTTCTTC. Encoded protein: CASSLGASGRLGGEQFF.

This clonotype was found many times. This CDR3 reads CASSLSGYSNQPQHF. CDR3 nucleotides: TGTGCCAGCAGTTTAAGCGGTTATAGCAATCAGCCCCAGCATTTT. This chain uses TRBV27 with TRBJ1-5; D not certain. Germline V gene data show CDR1 as MNHEY and CDR2 as SMNVEV (reference sequence). V gave up 2 bases and J gave up 0 bases, with 8 bases separating them. This CDR3 has 15 amino acids.

The sample holds one count of this clonotype. This sequence joins TRBV2 and TRBJ2-2; no firm D call. Between the trimmed V and J ends, which lost 3 bases and 1 base, there was a span of 6 bases. The CDR3 has 14 amino acids. CDR1 and CDR2 (germline): SNHLY, FYNNEI. CDR3 nucleotides: TGTGCCAGCAGTGATACGAGGAACACCGGGGAGCTGTTTTTT. Its protein product is CASSDTRNTGELFF.

This clonotype has at least ten counts. The chain joins TRBV20-1 to TRBJ2-3; 7 nucleotides match TRBD1. The CDR3 totals 14 residues. The J segment lost 3 bases and the V segment lost 1 base, leaving 4 bases of the junction unmatched. Germline V gives CDR1 DFQATT, CDR2 SNEGSKA (reference sequence). CDR3 in amino acids: CSARVDRATDTQYF. The CDR3 nucleotides are TGCAGTGCTAGAGTTGACAGGGCGACAGATACGCAGTATTTT.

Many counts were recorded for this clonotype. This chain connects TRBV2 to TRBJ2-1; the match to TRBD2 covers 8 bases. Germline V lookup: CDR1 SNHLY, CDR2 FYNNEI. V gave up 9 bases and J gave up 7 bases; unmatched junction bases: 14. The length of the CDR3 is 15 residues. The CDR3 region is CASEVAGLAQNEQFF. The CDR3 DNA sequence: TGTGCCAGTGAAGTCGCCGGACTAGCCCAGAATGAGCAGTTCTTC.

This clonotype was seen ten or more times. The V gene is TRBV7-3, the J gene TRBJ2-5, with 9 positions matching TRBD2. After removal of 5 bases from V and 4 bases from J, the junction contained 8 bases not matched to a gene. The CDR3 is 15 amino acids. CDR1 is SGHTA and CDR2 is FQGTGA in the germline V gene. Here the CDR3 reads CASSVSSGSRETQYF. Written as DNA, the CDR3 is TGTGCCAGCAGCGTTAGTAGCGGGAGCAGAGAGACCCAGTACTTC.

This clonotype was recorded many times. J is TRBJ2-7 and V is TRBV6-2 or TRBV6-3; 10 bases line up with TRBD2. The CDR3 runs 13 residues. Per the germline V gene, CDR1 is MNHEY and CDR2 is SVGEGT. V lost 11 bases and J lost 4; bases outside the gene matches: 8. CDR3 sequence reads: CACRRTSGYEQYF. In nucleotides, the CDR3 is TGTGCCTGCCGTAGGACTAGCGGATACGAGCAGTACTTC.

This clonotype was seen ten or more times. This chain joins TRBV3-1 and TRBJ1-1; D might be TRBD1 (6 bases). The CDR3 covers 11 residues. The V end lost 6 bases, the J end lost 11 bases, and 13 bases lay between the germline ends. Germline V gene lookup returns CDR1 LGHDT and CDR2 YNNKEL (reference sequence). The CDR3 loop reads CASRTTGVAFF. Written as DNA, the CDR3 is TGTGCCAGCAGAACGACAGGCGTGGCTTTCTTT. Complete variable domain (other parts from reference TRBV3-1 and TRBJ1-1): DTAVSQTPKYLVTQMGNDKSIKCEQNLGHDTMYWYKQDSKKFLKIMFSYNNKELIINETVPNRFSPKSPDKAHLNLHINSLELGDSAVYFCASRTTGVAFFGQGTRLTVV.

In this sample, this clonotype turned up many times. This chain connects TRBV30 to TRBJ2-3; the D is unclear. V was shortened by 3 bases and J by 6 bases, with 7 bases between the two germline ends. CDR3 length: 11 residues. Germline V gives CDR1 GTSNPN, CDR2 SVGIG (reference sequence). The CDR3 region has the DNA TGTGCCTGGAGAATCGGGGATACGCAGTATTTT. As protein: CAWRIGDTQYF. The full variable domain, in which reference TRBV30 and TRBJ2-3 provide the parts outside the CDR3, is SQTIHQWPATLVQPVGSPLSLECTVEGTSNPNLYWYRQAAGRGLQLLFYSVGIGQISSEVPQNLSASRPQDRQFILSSKKLLLSDSGFYLCAWRIGDTQYFGPGTRLTVL.

This clonotype has ten or more counts. V gene TRBV20-1 combines with J gene TRBJ1-2; D is unresolved. Germline CDR1 reads DFQATT; CDR2 reads SNEGSKA (reference sequence). CDR3 length: 15 amino acids. The germline V and J ends were trimmed by 3 bases and 4 bases, with 18 bases remaining between them. This chain's CDR3 is CSASWAAQVSYGYTF. CDR3 in DNA: TGCAGTGCTAGTTGGGCAGCCCAGGTCTCCTATGGCTACACCTTC.

As concerns this clonotype: A much larger clone differs by one base, so this may be a read error. The chain carries TRBV30 and TRBJ1-1; a possible D gene is TRBD1 (5 bases). Deletions cut 5 bases from V and 0 bases from J, with 10 bases between. The CDR3 extends over 13 amino acids. From germline, CDR1 is GTSNPN and CDR2 SVGIG (reference sequence). CDR3 sequence: CAWGDSLNTEAFF. The CDR3 DNA sequence: TGTGCCTGGGGAGACAGCCTGAACACTGAAGCTTTCTTT.

This clonotype was recorded a few times. V usage is TRBV5-1 and J usage is TRBJ2-7, with a weak D call TRBD2 (6 bases). Germline V gives CDR1 SGHRS, CDR2 YFSETQ. Deletions cut 2 bases from V and 6 bases from J, with 9 bases between. The CDR3 contains 12 residues. CDR3 sequence reads: CASSFGGVEQYF. DNA of the CDR3: TGCGCCAGCAGCTTCGGAGGGGTCGAGCAGTACTTC.

Ten or more counts support this clonotype. This rearrangement joins TRBV7-3 to TRBJ2-7, with D possibly matching TRBD1 (6 bases). The CDR3 totals 15 residues. Trimming took off 3 bases at V and 2 bases at J, with 14 bases between the two ends. Looked up from germline, CDR1 is SGHTA and CDR2 is FQGTGA. DNA for the CDR3: TGTGCCAGCAGCTTGAACAGGGCTTTACCCTACGAGCAGTACTTC. Amino acid sequence: CASSLNRALPYEQYF.

Many counts were recorded for this clonotype. V is TRBV2 and J is TRBJ1-1; no firm D call. The germline CDR1 and CDR2 sequences are SNHLY and FYNNEI. The CDR3 runs 12 residues. The V end lost 9 bases, the J end lost 4 bases, and 12 bases lay between the germline ends. CDR3 region: CARVGRATEAFF. CDR3 DNA sequence: TGTGCCAGAGTAGGGAGGGCCACTGAAGCTTTCTTT.

This clonotype was picked up many times. The chain is built from TRBV7-2 and TRBJ2-1, with 11 bases identical to TRBD2. CDR3 length: 16 amino acids. Trimming took 1 base from V and 6 from J; bases not matched to a gene: 5. Looked up from germline, CDR1 is SGHTA and CDR2 is FQGNSA. The CDR3 here is CASSLVPSGRSNEQFF. In DNA, the CDR3 is TGTGCCAGCAGCTTAGTTCCTAGCGGGAGGTCCAATGAGCAGTTCTTC.